This T cell receptor (beta chain) was identified in a study of control samples from healthy donors and cancer patients. Clones were read by immunoSEQ multiplex PCR, and TCRdb kept only the in-frame ones, dropping some. The table lists around 51,000 clones, 75% to 90% of them singletons. CDR1 and CDR2 (germline): KGHDR, SFDVKD. V was clipped by 3 bases and J by 5 bases; unmatched bases: 7. The CDR3 has 16 residues. This sequence was found in a man aged 65 to 79 in good health. Sequenced: blood. V gene TRBV24-1 combines with J gene TRBJ2-1, with TRBD2 identical over 9 bases. The CDR3 nucleotides read TGTGCCACCAGTGATCCGATAGCGGGAGAGAACAATGAGCAGTTCTTC. Its protein is CATSDPIAGENNEQFF.